This is a list of T cell receptor beta chains from one sample in a study of PD-L1 blockade in urothelial cancer. Clones were sequenced by immunoSEQ multiplex PCR, and TCRdb holds only the in-frame ones, with some missing. The sample shows roughly 95,000 clones, around 90% of them seen only once. The sequencing used PBMCs, collected around atezolizumab (anti-PD-L1) treatment. Every receptor here comes from a man in his sixties with urothelial cancer. The CDR3 runs from the conserved cysteine through the conserved F or W. Fields, in order: CDR3 length, V gene, D gene, J gene, clone size, CDR3 DNA, CDR3 protein. D genes are given only for firm matches. Size is stated for part of the rows, as once, few or many counts, or as a class when the clone is expanded.

12	TRBV28	.	TRBJ2-2	.	TGTGCCAGCGGGCGGAACACCGGGGAGCTGTTTTTT	CASGRNTGELFF
14	TRBV28	TRBD1	TRBJ2-7	.	TGTGCCAGCAGTTTCCGGACAGGGGTCTACGAGCAGTACTTC	CASSFRTGVYEQYF
14	TRBV4-2	TRBD1	TRBJ2-7	.	TGTGCCAGCAGCCCAGGGACAGGCCTCTACGAGCAGTACTTC	CASSPGTGLYEQYF
15	TRBV5-1	TRBD1	TRBJ2-5	.	TGCGCCAGCAGCGGGACGGGACGGGGACAGGAGACCCAGTACTTC	CASSGTGRGQETQYF
16	TRBV15	TRBD1	TRBJ1-2	.	TGTGCCACCAGCAGAGTAAGGGGGCCGTTTAACTATGGCTACACCTTC	CATSRVRGPFNYGYTF
15	TRBV29-1	TRBD2	TRBJ2-1	.	TGCAGCGTAGATAAGCGGGATAGCTCCTACAATGAGCAGTTCTTC	CSVDKRDSSYNEQFF
13	TRBV28	TRBD1	TRBJ1-4	.	TGTGCCAGTATAACAGGGGGTAATGAAAAACTGTTTTTT	CASITGGNEKLFF
15	TRBV7-2	TRBD2	TRBJ2-3	.	TGTGCCAGCAGCTTCCGCGGGGGGGCCACAGATACGCAGTATTTT	CASSFRGGATDTQYF
15	TRBV28	.	TRBJ2-3	.	TGTGCCAGCGGGCCGGGTGGGAGGAGGGCAGATACGCAGTATTTT	CASGPGGRRADTQYF
16	TRBV9	.	TRBJ1-1	.	TGTGCCAGCAGCGTAGCTTCGAAAAGCTTGAACACTGAAGCTTTCTTT	CASSVASKSLNTEAFF
15	TRBV5-1	.	TRBJ1-1	once	TGCGCCAGCAGCTTGGCCGTAGGGGATGAGACTGAAGCTTTCTTT	CASSLAVGDETEAFF
12	TRBV5-1	.	TRBJ1-1	.	TGCGCCAGCAGCGGGGGCGCGGTTGAAGCTTTCTTT	CASSGGAVEAFF
18	TRBV15	TRBD2	TRBJ2-2	.	TGTGCCACCAGCAGAGATTTGGGCGGGGGGGGCCGTGGCGGGGAGCTGTTTTTT	CATSRDLGGGGRGGELFF
16	TRBV4-1	TRBD1	TRBJ1-5	once	TGCGCCAGCAGCCAAGAAAGGGGGACAGGGAGTCAGCCCCAGCATTTT	CASSQERGTGSQPQHF
13	TRBV19	.	TRBJ2-2	.	TGTGCCAGTAGAACCGAGGACACCGGGGAGCTGTTTTTT	CASRTEDTGELFF
15	TRBV6-1	.	TRBJ1-5	few	TGTGCCAGCAGTTGGGGCGGTGATAGCAATCAGCCCCAGCATTTT	CASSWGGDSNQPQHF
12	TRBV27	.	TRBJ2-1	.	TGTGCCAGCACCTCGAGCAGGAATGAGCAGTTCTTC	CASTSSRNEQFF
15	TRBV5-1	.	TRBJ2-7	.	TGCGCCAGCAGCTTGGCAGAGCTAGCGTTATACGAGCAGTACTTC	CASSLAELALYEQYF
12	TRBV10-3	.	TRBJ1-1	.	TGTGCCATCAGTGGGGCTGGGGCATTGGCTTTCTTT	CAISGAGALAFF
14	TRBV10-3	TRBD2	TRBJ2-1	.	TGTGCCATCAGGAAGCGGGAGGCGGAAAATGAGCAGTTCTTC	CAIRKREAENEQFF
14	TRBV7-2	.	TRBJ2-7	.	TGTGCCAGCAGCCGAAGACGCGGATCCTACGAGCAGTACTTC	CASSRRRGSYEQYF
14	TRBV30	TRBD1	TRBJ2-7	.	TGTGCCTGGAGCCGGACAGGGGTCTCCTACGAGCAGTACTTC	CAWSRTGVSYEQYF
16	TRBV19	.	TRBJ1-2	.	TGTGCCAGCTCCTCCGGAGGCAGGGAGGTTGACTATGGCTACACCTTC	CASSSGGREVDYGYTF
13	TRBV7-9	.	TRBJ2-3	.	TGTGCCAGCAGCTTTTATTCTACAGATACGCAGTATTTT	CASSFYSTDTQYF
15	TRBV4-3	TRBD1	TRBJ2-7	.	TGCGCCAGCAGCCGAGGGACAGGGGAATTCTACGAGCAGTACTTC	CASSRGTGEFYEQYF
15	TRBV5-4	TRBD2	TRBJ2-1	.	TGTGCCAGCAGCACGGGTAGCGGGAGGTACAATGAGCAGTTCTTC	CASSTGSGRYNEQFF
13	TRBV21-1	.	TRBJ2-7	.	TGTGCCAGTAAAATGGCCAGCTCCTACGAGCAGTACTTC	CASKMASSYEQYF
15	TRBV5-1	TRBD1	TRBJ2-2	.	TGCGCCAGCAGCTGGACAGGCTGGGACACCGGGGAGCTGTTTTTT	CASSWTGWDTGELFF